This T cell receptor beta chain was identified in a study of blood T cell repertoires in COVID-19. Germline loops: CDR1 SGHTA, CDR2 FQGNSA. Germline trimming cut 2 bases from V and 9 bases from J; bases unmatched to any gene: 3. This CDR3 region has 13 residues. Assay: immunoSEQ multiplex PCR; the TCRdb copy retains only in-frame clones and omits some. Of 100,000 to 150,000 clones detected, around nine tenths appear once; the ten largest clones hold approximately 2%. The sequence came from a man aged 45-65 years with COVID-19, enrolled during active disease. The material sequenced was peripheral blood. The chain uses TRBV7-2 and TRBJ2-3, with 9 bases identical to TRBD2. The CDR3 sequence: CASSLILAGTQYF. The CDR3 region has the DNA TGTGCCAGCAGCTTAATTCTAGCGGGGACGCAGTATTTT.